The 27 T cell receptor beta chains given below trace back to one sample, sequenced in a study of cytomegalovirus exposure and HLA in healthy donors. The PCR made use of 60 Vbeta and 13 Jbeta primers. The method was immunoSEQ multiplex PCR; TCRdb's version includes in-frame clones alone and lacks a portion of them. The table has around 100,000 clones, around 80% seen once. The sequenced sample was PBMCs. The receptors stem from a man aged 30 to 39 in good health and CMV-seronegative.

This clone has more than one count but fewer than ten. This chain's CDR3 is CASSPGGDRVEAFF. In DNA, the CDR3 is TGTGCCAGCAGTCCTGGGGGAGACAGGGTTGAAGCTTTCTTT. The chain links TRBV6-4 to TRBJ1-1; 7 bases match TRBD1. This CDR3 is built from 14 residues. CDR1 is MRHNA, CDR2 SNTAGT, per germline. Trimming removed 5 bases from V and 7 bases from J; junction bases left unmatched: 10.

The CDR3 is CASRGRDGYTF. CDR3 DNA: TGTGCCAGCAGGGGGCGCGATGGCTACACCTTC. The chain is built from TRBV2 and TRBJ1-2; tentatively, D is TRBD1 (5 bases). V lost 6 bases and J 6 bases, leaving 8 bases between the germline ends. This CDR3 spans 11 amino acids. Germline-derived CDR1 and CDR2 are SNHLY and FYNNEI.

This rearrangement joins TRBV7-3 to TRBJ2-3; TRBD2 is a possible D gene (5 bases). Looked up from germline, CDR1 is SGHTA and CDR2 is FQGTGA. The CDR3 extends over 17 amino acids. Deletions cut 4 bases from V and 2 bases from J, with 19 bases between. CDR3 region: CASSSTSQRLYTDTQYF. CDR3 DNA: TGTGCCAGCAGCTCAACCTCTCAAAGACTATACACAGATACGCAGTATTTT.

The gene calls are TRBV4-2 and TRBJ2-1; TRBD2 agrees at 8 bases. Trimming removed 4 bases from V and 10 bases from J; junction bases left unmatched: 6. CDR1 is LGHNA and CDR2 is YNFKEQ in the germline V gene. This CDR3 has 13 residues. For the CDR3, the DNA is TGTGCCAGCAGCCCGACGGGGGGGCGGGAGCAGTTCTTC. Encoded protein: CASSPTGGREQFF.

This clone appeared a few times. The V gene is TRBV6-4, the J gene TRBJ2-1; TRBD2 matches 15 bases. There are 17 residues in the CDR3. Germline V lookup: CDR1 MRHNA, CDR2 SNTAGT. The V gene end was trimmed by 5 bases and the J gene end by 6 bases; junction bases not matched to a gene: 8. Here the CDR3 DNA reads TGTGCCAGCAGTACGGGACTAGCGGGGGGCCATGTCAATGAGCAGTTCTTC. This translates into CASSTGLAGGHVNEQFF.

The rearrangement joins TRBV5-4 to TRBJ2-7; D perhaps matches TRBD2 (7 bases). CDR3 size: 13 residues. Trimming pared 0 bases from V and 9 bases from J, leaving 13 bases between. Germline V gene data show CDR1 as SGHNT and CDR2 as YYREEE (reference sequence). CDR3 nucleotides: TGTGCCAGCAGCTTGGAGGCGGGGGCTGGGCAGTACTTC. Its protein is CASSLEAGAGQYF.

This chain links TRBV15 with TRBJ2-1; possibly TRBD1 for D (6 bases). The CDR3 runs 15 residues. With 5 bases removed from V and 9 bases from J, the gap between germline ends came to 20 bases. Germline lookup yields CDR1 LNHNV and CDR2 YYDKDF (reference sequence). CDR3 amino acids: CATSVRRTENGEQFF. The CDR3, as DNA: TGTGCCACCAGCGTACGCCGGACAGAGAACGGTGAGCAGTTCTTC.

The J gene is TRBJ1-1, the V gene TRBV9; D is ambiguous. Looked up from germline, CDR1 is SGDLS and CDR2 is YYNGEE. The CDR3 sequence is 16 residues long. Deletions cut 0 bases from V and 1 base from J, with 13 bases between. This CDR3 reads CASSVADGVPNTEAFF. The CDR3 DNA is TGTGCCAGCAGCGTAGCGGACGGGGTTCCGAACACTGAAGCTTTCTTT.

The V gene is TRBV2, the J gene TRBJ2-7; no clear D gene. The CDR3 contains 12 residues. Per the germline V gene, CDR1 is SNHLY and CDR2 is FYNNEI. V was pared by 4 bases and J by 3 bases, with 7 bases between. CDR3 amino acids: CASSGAVYEQYF. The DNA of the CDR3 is TGTGCCAGCAGTGGGGCCGTCTACGAGCAGTACTTC.

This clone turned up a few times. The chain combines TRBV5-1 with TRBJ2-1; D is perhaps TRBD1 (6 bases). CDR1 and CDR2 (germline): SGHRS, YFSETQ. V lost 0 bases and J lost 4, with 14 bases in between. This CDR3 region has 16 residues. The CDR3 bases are TGCGCCAGCAGCTTGGCCGGACAGAGCAGGTACAATGAGCAGTTCTTC. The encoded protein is CASSLAGQSRYNEQFF.

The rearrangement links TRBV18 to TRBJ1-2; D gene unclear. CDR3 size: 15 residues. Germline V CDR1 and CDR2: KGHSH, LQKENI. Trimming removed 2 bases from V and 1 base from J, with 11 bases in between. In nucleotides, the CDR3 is TGTGCCAGCTCACCATGGTCGCAGAATAACTATGGCTACACCTTC. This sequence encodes CASSPWSQNNYGYTF.

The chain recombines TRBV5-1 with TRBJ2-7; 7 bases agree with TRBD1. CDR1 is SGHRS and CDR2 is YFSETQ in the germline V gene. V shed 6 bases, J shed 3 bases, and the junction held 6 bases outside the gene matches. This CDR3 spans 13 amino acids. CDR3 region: CASTRRQGYEQYF. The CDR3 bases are TGCGCCAGCACCCGTCGACAGGGCTACGAGCAGTACTTC.

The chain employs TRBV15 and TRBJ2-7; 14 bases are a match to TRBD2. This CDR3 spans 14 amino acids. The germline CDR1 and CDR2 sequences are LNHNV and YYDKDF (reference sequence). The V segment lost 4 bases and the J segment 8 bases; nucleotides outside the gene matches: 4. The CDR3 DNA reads TGTGCCACCAGCACCGGGACTAGCGGGAGAAAGCAGTACTTC. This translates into CATSTGTSGRKQYF. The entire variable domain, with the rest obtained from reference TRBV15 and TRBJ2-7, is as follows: DAMVIQNPRYQVTQFGKPVTLSCSQTLNHNVMYWYQQKSSQAPKLLFHYYDKDFNNEADTPDNFQSRRPNTSFCFLDIRSPGLGDTAMYLCATSTGTSGRKQYFGPGTRLTVT.

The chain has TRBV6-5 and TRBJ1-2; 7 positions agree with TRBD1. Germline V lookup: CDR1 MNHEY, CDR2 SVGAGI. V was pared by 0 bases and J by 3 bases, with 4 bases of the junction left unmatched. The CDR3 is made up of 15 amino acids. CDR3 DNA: TGTGCCAGCAGTTACTCCAGGGGGGCGGACTATGGCTACACCTTC. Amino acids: CASSYSRGADYGYTF.

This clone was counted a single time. CDR3: CASSLIGSGGLGEQYF. For the CDR3, the DNA is TGCGCCAGCAGCTTGATCGGTAGCGGGGGCCTAGGGGAGCAGTACTTC. The J gene is TRBJ2-7, the V gene TRBV5-1, with 9 bases fitting TRBD2. V lost 1 base, J lost 7 bases, and 12 bases stayed unmatched. CDR1 is SGHRS and CDR2 is YFSETQ in the germline V gene. The CDR3 consists of 16 residues.

CDR3 bases: TGTGCCAGTACCCTGGCGGGGGGAAGCGCTGGAAACACCATATATTTT. It codes for CASTLAGGSAGNTIYF. The rearrangement links TRBV19 to TRBJ1-3, with D maybe TRBD1 (5 bases). Looked up from germline, CDR1 is LNHDA and CDR2 is SQIVND (reference sequence). Between the trimmed V and J ends, which lost 7 bases and 2 bases, there was a span of 18 bases. CDR3 length: 16 residues.

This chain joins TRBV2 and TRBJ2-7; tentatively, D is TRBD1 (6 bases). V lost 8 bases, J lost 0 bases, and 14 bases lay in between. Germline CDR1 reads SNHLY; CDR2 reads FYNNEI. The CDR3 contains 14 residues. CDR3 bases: TGTGCCAGCCTAACTCGGGACAACTCCTACGAGCAGTACTTC. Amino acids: CASLTRDNSYEQYF.

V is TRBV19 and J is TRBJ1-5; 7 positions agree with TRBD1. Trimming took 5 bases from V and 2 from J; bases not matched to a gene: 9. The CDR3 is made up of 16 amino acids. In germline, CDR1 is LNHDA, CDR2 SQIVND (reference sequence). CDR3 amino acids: CASSARGGTGNQPQHF. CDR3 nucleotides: TGTGCCAGTAGTGCCAGGGGTGGGACAGGCAATCAGCCCCAGCATTTT.

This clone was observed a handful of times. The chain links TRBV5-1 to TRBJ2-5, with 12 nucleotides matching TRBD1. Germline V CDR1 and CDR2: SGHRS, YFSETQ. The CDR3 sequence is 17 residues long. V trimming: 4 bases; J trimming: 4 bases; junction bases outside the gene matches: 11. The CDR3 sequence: CASSLGTGGYGAETQYF. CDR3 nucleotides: TGCGCCAGCAGCCTCGGGACAGGGGGCTACGGAGCAGAGACCCAGTACTTC.

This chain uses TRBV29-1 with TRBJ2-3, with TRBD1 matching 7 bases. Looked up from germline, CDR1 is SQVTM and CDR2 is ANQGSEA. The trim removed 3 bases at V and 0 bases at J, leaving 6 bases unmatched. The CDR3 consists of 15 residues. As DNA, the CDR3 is TGCAGCGTTGATCCACAGGGGAGCAGCACAGATACGCAGTATTTT. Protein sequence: CSVDPQGSSTDTQYF.

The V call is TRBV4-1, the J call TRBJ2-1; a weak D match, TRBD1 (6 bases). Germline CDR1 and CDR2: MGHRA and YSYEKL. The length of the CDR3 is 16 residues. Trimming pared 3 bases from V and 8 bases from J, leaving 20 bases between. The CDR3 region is CASSHMTGRASDEQFF. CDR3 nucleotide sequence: TGCGCCAGCAGCCACATGACAGGCCGTGCCAGCGATGAGCAGTTCTTC.

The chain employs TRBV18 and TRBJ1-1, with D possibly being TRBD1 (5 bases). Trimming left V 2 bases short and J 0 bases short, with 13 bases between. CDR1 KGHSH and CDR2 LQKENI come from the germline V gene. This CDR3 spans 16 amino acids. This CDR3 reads CASSPGGNGMNTEAFF. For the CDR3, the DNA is TGTGCCAGCTCACCAGGGGGGAACGGGATGAACACTGAAGCTTTCTTT.

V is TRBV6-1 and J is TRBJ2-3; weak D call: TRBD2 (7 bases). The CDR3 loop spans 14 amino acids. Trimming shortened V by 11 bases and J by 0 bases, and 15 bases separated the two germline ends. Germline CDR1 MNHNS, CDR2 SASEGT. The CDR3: CASGRGDSTDTQYF. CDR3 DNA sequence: TGTGCCTCGGGGAGGGGGGATAGCACAGATACGCAGTATTTT.

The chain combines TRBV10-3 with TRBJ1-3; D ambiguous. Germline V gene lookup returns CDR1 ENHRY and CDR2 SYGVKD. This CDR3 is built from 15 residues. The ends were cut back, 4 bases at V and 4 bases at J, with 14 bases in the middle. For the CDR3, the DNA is TGTGCCATCAGTGGTGATCGGGGTCCGGGAAACACCATATATTTT. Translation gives CAISGDRGPGNTIYF.

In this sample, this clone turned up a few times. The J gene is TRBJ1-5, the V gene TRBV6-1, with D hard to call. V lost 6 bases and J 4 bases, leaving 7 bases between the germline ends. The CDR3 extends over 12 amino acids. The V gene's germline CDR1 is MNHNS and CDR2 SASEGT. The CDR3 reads CASRVVNQPQHF. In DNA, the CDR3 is TGTGCCAGCAGGGTAGTTAATCAGCCCCAGCATTTT.

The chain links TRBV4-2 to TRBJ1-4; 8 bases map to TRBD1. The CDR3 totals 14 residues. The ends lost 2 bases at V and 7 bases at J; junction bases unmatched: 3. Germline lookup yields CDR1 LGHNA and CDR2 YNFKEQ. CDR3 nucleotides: TGTGCCAGCAGCCAATACAGGGGGAGTGAAAAACTGTTTTTT. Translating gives CASSQYRGSEKLFF.

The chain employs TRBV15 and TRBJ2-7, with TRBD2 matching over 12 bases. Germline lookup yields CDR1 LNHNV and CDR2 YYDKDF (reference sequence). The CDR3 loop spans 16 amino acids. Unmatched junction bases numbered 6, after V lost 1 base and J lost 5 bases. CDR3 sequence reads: CATSRVPSGRVDEQYF. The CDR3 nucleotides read TGTGCCACCAGCAGAGTCCCTAGCGGGAGGGTGGACGAGCAGTACTTC.